This TCR beta chain was documented in a study of blood T cell repertoires in COVID-19. Study summary: Samples of COVID-19 (acute and convalescent) were obtained from the United States, Italy and Spain. Sample material is recorded as cDNA or gDNA derived from T cells, B-cell-depleted T cells, or PBMCs.

Authors' data handling: The assay estimated nucleated cells by amplifying reference gene primers. Assay: immunoSEQ multiplex PCR; the TCRdb copy retains only in-frame clones and omits some. V, J and clone size derive from that table, while D and trimming were established from the DNA sequence. The sample gives some 390,000 clones, around 90% of which show up once; about 3% is in the top ten. The CDR3 spans 16 residues. Trimming took off 0 bases at V and 0 bases at J, with 11 bases between the two ends. The chain employs TRBV5-3 and TRBJ2-3; D is unclear. TRBV5-3 is placed among ORFs of uncertain function. The sequenced sample consisted of peripheral blood. This sequence originates from a human donor in a cohort sampled during active COVID-19. CDR3: CARSLGLYTSTDTQYF. The CDR3 nucleotides read TGTGCCAGAAGCTTGGGACTTTACACTAGCACAGATACGCAGTATTTT.